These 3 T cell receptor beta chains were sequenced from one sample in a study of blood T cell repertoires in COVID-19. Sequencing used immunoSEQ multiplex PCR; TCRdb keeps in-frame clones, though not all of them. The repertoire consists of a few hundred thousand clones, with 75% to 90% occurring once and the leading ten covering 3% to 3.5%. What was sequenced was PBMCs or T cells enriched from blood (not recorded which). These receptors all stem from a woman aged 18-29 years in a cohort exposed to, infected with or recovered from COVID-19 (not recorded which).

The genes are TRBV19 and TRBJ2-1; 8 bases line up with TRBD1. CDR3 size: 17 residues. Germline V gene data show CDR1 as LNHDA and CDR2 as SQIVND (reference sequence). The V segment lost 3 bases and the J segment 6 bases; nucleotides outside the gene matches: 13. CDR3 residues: CASSIRTGTVFGNEQFF. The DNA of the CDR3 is TGTGCCAGTAGTATCAGGACAGGGACGGTCTTTGGCAATGAGCAGTTCTTC.

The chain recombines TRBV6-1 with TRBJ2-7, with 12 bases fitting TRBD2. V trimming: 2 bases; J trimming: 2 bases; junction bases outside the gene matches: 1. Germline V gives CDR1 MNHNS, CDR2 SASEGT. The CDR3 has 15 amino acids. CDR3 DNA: TGTGCCAGCAGTGAAAGACTAGCGGGGGCCTACGAGCAGTACTTC. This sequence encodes CASSERLAGAYEQYF.

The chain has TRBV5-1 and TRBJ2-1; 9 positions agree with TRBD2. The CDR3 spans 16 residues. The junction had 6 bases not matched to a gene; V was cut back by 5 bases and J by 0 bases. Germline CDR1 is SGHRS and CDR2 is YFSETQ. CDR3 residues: CASRPGGLASYNEQFF. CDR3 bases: TGCGCCAGCAGGCCGGGGGGACTAGCCTCCTACAATGAGCAGTTCTTC.